This T cell receptor beta chain was recovered during a study of OX40 agonist ivuxolimab in advanced cancers. General study points: The average count of expanded clones was higher among CD8+ T cells than among CD4+. Some nonresponders also had low normalized T-cell clonal expansion.

This table comes from immunoSEQ multiplex PCR, and its TCRdb copy is limited to in-frame clones, with some not included. This table has about 110,000 clones, approximately 90% appearing once. The germline V and J ends were trimmed by 2 bases and 10 bases, with 12 bases remaining between them. This CDR3 spans 13 amino acids. Germline CDR1 reads MNHEY; CDR2 reads SVGAGI. Points on this clone: Its antigen is not identified.

The TCR originated in an adult with an advanced solid tumor such as melanoma, head and neck, liver or kidney cancer. The chain is built from TRBV6-5 and TRBJ2-1; D is possibly TRBD2 (5 bases). This sample comprised CD4+ or CD8+ T cells sorted from blood, obtained in a trial of the OX40 agonist ivuxolimab. CDR3 nucleotide sequence: TGTGCCAGCAGTTACAACCCATCTAGCGAGCAGTTCTTC. The encoded protein is CASSYNPSSEQFF.